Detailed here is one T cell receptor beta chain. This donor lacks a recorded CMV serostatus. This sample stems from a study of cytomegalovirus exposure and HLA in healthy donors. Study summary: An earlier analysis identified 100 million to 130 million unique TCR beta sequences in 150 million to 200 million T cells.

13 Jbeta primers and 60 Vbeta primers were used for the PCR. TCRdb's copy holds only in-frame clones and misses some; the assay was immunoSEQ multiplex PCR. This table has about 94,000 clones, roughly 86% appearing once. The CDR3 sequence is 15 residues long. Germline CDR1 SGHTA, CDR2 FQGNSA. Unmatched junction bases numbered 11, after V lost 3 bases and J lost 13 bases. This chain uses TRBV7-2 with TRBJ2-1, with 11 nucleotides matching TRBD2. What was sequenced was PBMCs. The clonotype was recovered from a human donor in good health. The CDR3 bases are TGTGCCAGCAGCTTGACTAGCGGGGTAGGGCCCGGACAGTTCTTC. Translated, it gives CASSLTSGVGPGQFF.